Described below is a single T cell receptor beta chain sequence and its context. Its matching antigen is unknown. The V gene lost 2 bases and the J gene lost 4 bases, with 7 bases spanning the gap. Germline V gene data show CDR1 as SGHRS and CDR2 as YFSETQ. The CDR3 is made up of 13 amino acids. This sample is drawn from a study of CD8 T cell repertoires and HIV-1 epitope variants. The protocol was immunoSEQ multiplex PCR, while the TCRdb copy is restricted to in-frame clones and leaves out a portion. Of more than 4,000 clones in the sample, around 69% were seen once. The sample was cultured CD8+ T cells derived from PBMCs. The receptor's source is a male donor with HIV. The chain carries TRBV5-1 and TRBJ2-1; D perhaps matches TRBD2 (5 bases). The CDR3 reads CASSFSGYNEQFF. CDR3 coding DNA: TGCGCCAGCAGCTTCTCGGGGTACAATGAGCAGTTCTTC.